Listed below are T cell receptor beta chains from one sample, sequenced in a study of early T cells in non-severe SARS-CoV-2 infection. TCRdb ran MiXCR on the 5' RACE reads and lists one entry per CDR3 protein. The data contain 54,000 or so distinct CDR3 sequences, around 6% of them singletons. The sample taken for sequencing was whole blood. Source of these receptors: an adult who was a healthcare worker with PCR-confirmed SARS-CoV-2 infection or an uninfected control (not recorded which). CDR3s include the opening cysteine and the closing phenylalanine or tryptophan. The D gene is left open where the match is weak. Size is stated for part of the rows, as once, few or many counts, or as a class when the clone is expanded.

v_gene,d_gene,abundance,j_gene,CDR3aa,CDR3nt
TRBV27,TRBD2,many,TRBJ2-2,CASSLTGLATGELFF,TGTGCCAGCAGTTTGACGGGACTAGCCACCGGGGAGCTGTTTTTT
TRBV5-1,TRBD1,many,TRBJ1-3,CASSSIPTGIGNTIYF,TGCGCCAGCAGCTCCATACCGACAGGGATAGGAAACACCATATATTTT
TRBV12-3/TRBV12-4,.,.,TRBJ1-1,CASTSMRWNTEAFF,TGTGCCAGCACAAGCATGAGGTGGAACACTGAAGCTTTCTTT
TRBV24-1,TRBD2,few,TRBJ2-2,CATSDGGLAYTGELFF,TGTGCCACCAGTGATGGGGGACTAGCGTACACCGGGGAGCTGTTTTTT
TRBV6-5,TRBD2,few,TRBJ2-5,CAGWTGGQETQYF,TGTGCCGGTTGGACGGGGGGACAAGAGACCCAGTACTTC
TRBV6-1,.,few,TRBJ1-1,CASSDKGEAFF,TGTGCCAGCAGTGATAAGGGCGAGGCTTTCTTT
TRBV4-3,.,many,TRBJ2-3,CASSQDRLGTDTQYF,TGCGCCAGCAGCCAAGATAGGCTAGGCACAGATACGCAGTATTTT
TRBV29-1,TRBD2,.,TRBJ2-3,CSVSTAGDTDTQYF,TGCAGCGTTTCTACAGCGGGGGACACAGATACGCAGTATTTT
TRBV28,.,many,TRBJ2-7,CASRTWGSYEQYF,TGTGCCAGCCGCACTTGGGGGTCCTACGAGCAGTACTTC
TRBV19,TRBD1,.,TRBJ2-2,CASSINRGHGELFF,TGTGCCAGTAGTATAAACAGGGGACACGGGGAGCTGTTTTTT
TRBV10-3,.,many,TRBJ2-5,CAIRGTPQETQYF,TGTGCCATCAGGGGGACACCGCAAGAGACCCAGTACTTC
TRBV29-1,TRBD2,.,TRBJ2-7,CSVIGRGNTVRTYEQYF,TGCAGCGTTATCGGGCGGGGGAACACTGTCCGAACCTACGAGCAGTACTTC
TRBV10-3,.,many,TRBJ2-6,CAEAGLGANVLTF,TGTGCCGAGGCCGGGCTCGGGGCCAACGTCCTGACTTTC
TRBV27,TRBD1,many,TRBJ1-5,CASSTSTGGTNQPQHF,TGTGCCAGCAGTACATCGACAGGGGGTACCAATCAGCCCCAGCATTTT
TRBV6-6,TRBD1,many,TRBJ1-2,CASRPTGSDGYTF,TGTGCCAGCAGACCGACAGGGAGCGATGGCTACACCTTC
TRBV12-3/TRBV12-4,.,few,TRBJ2-4,CASTSGGEGIQYF,TGTGCCAGCACCTCTGGGGGAGAAGGGATTCAGTACTTC
TRBV7-9,TRBD2,.,TRBJ2-7,CASSVGTSGLVRDEQYF,TGTGCCAGCAGCGTCGGGACTAGCGGCCTGGTCAGGGACGAGCAGTACTTC
TRBV6-1,TRBD2,many,TRBJ2-5,CASSSDPSGRRGETQYF,TGTGCCAGCAGTTCCGACCCTAGCGGGAGGAGAGGAGAGACCCAGTACTTC
TRBV20-1,.,many,TRBJ2-7,CSAREGVPGEQYF,TGCAGTGCTAGAGAAGGGGTCCCTGGTGAGCAGTACTTC
TRBV10-3,.,many,TRBJ1-6,CAISEQGIGSPLHF,TGTGCCATCAGTGAGCAAGGGATCGGTTCACCCCTCCACTTT
TRBV3-1,.,.,TRBJ2-7,CASSQSPWRAYEQYF,TGTGCCAGCAGCCAATCCCCGTGGAGAGCCTACGAGCAGTACTTC
TRBV6-6,TRBD1,.,TRBJ2-7,CASQTGPRSYEQYF,TGTGCCAGCCAGACAGGGCCGCGGTCCTACGAGCAGTACTTC
TRBV3-1,.,many,TRBJ2-1,CASSQAYEQFF,TGTGCCAGCAGCCAGGCGTATGAGCAGTTCTTC
TRBV7-8,.,many,TRBJ1-1,CASSGHLNTEAFF,TGTGCCAGCAGCGGGCACCTGAACACTGAAGCTTTCTTT
TRBV18,.,.,TRBJ1-1,CASSPGTGTEAFF,TGTGCCAGCTCACCAGGTACGGGGACTGAAGCTTTCTTT
TRBV10-2,TRBD2,few,TRBJ2-1,CASTTSGIRNEQFF,TGCGCCAGCACCACTAGCGGGATCAGGAATGAGCAGTTCTTC
TRBV12-3/TRBV12-4,.,many,TRBJ2-2,CASSSTYPRGTGELFF,TGTGCCAGCAGTTCCACATACCCACGGGGGACCGGGGAGCTGTTTTTT
TRBV28,.,many,TRBJ2-3,CASFRDADTQYF,TGTGCCAGCTTTCGGGACGCAGATACGCAGTATTTT
TRBV5-1,.,many,TRBJ2-1,CASSLGQGSYNEQFF,TGCGCCAGCAGCTTGGGGCAGGGCTCCTACAATGAGCAGTTCTTC
TRBV29-1,.,medium-sized,TRBJ2-7,CSPRQVSQYF,TGCAGCCCAAGACAGGTGTCGCAGTACTTC
TRBV15,.,.,TRBJ2-3,CATSREAGSDTQYF,TGTGCCACCAGCAGAGAGGCAGGGAGCGATACGCAGTATTTT
TRBV29-1,TRBD2,many,TRBJ2-7,CSVVGLAGNYPDEQYF,TGCAGCGTTGTGGGACTAGCGGGGAACTATCCGGACGAGCAGTACTTC
TRBV29-1,TRBD2,few,TRBJ2-1,CSVEAGSGSSYNEQFF,TGCAGCGTTGAAGCGGGTAGCGGGAGCTCCTACAATGAGCAGTTCTTC
TRBV5-4,.,few,TRBJ1-1,CASSLQQRNTEAFF,TGTGCCAGCAGCCTCCAACAGCGGAACACTGAAGCTTTCTTT
TRBV9,TRBD2,many,TRBJ2-1,CASSPEGTSGYNEQFF,TGTGCCAGCAGCCCCGAGGGGACTAGCGGTTACAATGAGCAGTTCTTC
TRBV28,TRBD1,many,TRBJ1-1,CASRDRNTEAFF,TGTGCCAGCCGGGACAGGAACACTGAAGCTTTCTTT
TRBV20-1,.,many,TRBJ1-1,CSAREGGAVTEAFF,TGCAGTGCTAGAGAGGGGGGGGCGGTCACTGAAGCTTTCTTT
TRBV6-1,.,.,TRBJ1-3,CASSEVPITRAGNTIYF,TGTGCCAGCAGTGAAGTTCCGATAACAAGAGCTGGAAACACCATATATTTT
TRBV20-1,.,many,TRBJ2-1,CSPIILTHNEQFF,TGCAGTCCCATTATACTCACACACAATGAGCAGTTCTTC
TRBV7-2,.,.,TRBJ2-7,CASSLVRSAHYEQYF,TGTGCCAGCAGCTTAGTGCGGTCGGCCCACTACGAGCAGTACTTC
TRBV12-3/TRBV12-4,.,.,TRBJ2-4,CASSFGRGLENIQYF,TGTGCCAGCAGTTTTGGCAGGGGTTTAGAAAACATTCAGTACTTC
TRBV9,TRBD2,many,TRBJ2-1,CASSVGTSGRWGGNEQFF,TGTGCCAGCAGCGTCGGGACTAGCGGGAGATGGGGCGGCAATGAGCAGTTCTTC
TRBV27,.,many,TRBJ2-5,CASSLLRGETQYF,TGTGCCAGCAGTTTATTGCGGGGAGAGACCCAGTACTTC
TRBV12-3/TRBV12-4,.,.,TRBJ1-1,CASSLYLGGPLNTEAFF,TGTGCCAGCAGTTTATACCTGGGGGGGCCCCTGAACACTGAAGCTTTCTTT
TRBV14,.,many,TRBJ1-4,CASSQDSRTDLFF,TGTGCCAGCAGCCAAGATAGTCGGACGGACCTGTTTTTT
TRBV5-4,.,many,TRBJ2-1,CASSLKGDEQFF,TGTGCCAGCAGCTTGAAGGGAGATGAGCAGTTCTTC
TRBV19,.,.,TRBJ2-3,CASSGGLVTDTQYF,TGTGCCAGTAGTGGGGGGCTTGTCACAGATACGCAGTATTTT
TRBV6-5,.,many,TRBJ2-7,CASKGGSYEQYF,TGTGCCAGCAAGGGGGGCTCCTACGAGCAGTACTTC
TRBV10-3,.,many,TRBJ2-3,CAIKQGTDTQYF,TGTGCCATCAAGCAGGGCACAGATACGCAGTATTTT
TRBV25-1,TRBD2,few,TRBJ2-1,CASRGRERDGRGGQFF,TGTGCCAGCAGGGGACGGGAGCGGGACGGAAGAGGAGGGCAGTTCTTC